A selection of T cell receptor beta chains follows, all from one sample in a study of breast tumors, draining lymph nodes, adjacent tissues. TCRdb fed the multiplex PCR reads into MiXCR, producing one record per CDR3 protein. The table shows about 15,000 distinct CDR3 sequences, with around 54% occurring only once. Sample: tumor-adjacent breast tissue. These receptors were obtained from a female donor with breast cancer. Some clones in this sample may be carry-over from other donors' samples. Both conserved end residues are part of each CDR3. The D gene is left open where the match is weak.

CDR3aa,v_gene,d_gene
CSAPRSGRGGDTQYF,TRBV20-1,TRBD2
CASSQGSGYEQYF,TRBV7-2,NA
CASSQDDGYNEQFF,TRBV3-1,NA
CASSPEDRGTDTQYF,TRBV7-9,TRBD1
CSARDSGQGDGNTIYF,TRBV20-1,NA
CASSVGHGTRGGNEQSF,TRBV9,NA
CASSFGITYEQYF,TRBV12-3/TRBV12-4,NA
CASSHQTSEGPHTGELFF,TRBV4-1,NA
CASSLITENSPLHF,TRBV9,NA
CASTQGGSFVGTGRFHEQYF,TRBV11-2,TRBD1
CASSHRANEQFF,TRBV14,NA
CASSKDRGNEQFF,TRBV10-2,NA
CSARVGKETQYF,TRBV20-1,NA
CATSKEMQPQHF,TRBV15,NA
CASSLRTGQYQPQHF,TRBV7-2,NA
CAGDRANTEAFF,TRBV30,TRBD1
CSAAGQFNQPQHF,TRBV20-1,NA
CSAVGQGGSPLHF,TRBV20-1,TRBD1
CASSYSQGVNSRANVLTF,TRBV7-9,TRBD1
CASSEGGGNEQFF,TRBV7-3,TRBD2
CASSEVAGGNTDTQYF,TRBV6-4,TRBD2
CASSSRGANYGYTF,TRBV2,TRBD1
CAISDRGYQPQHF,TRBV10-3,NA
CATGTDLTNEKLFF,TRBV27,TRBD1
CSVETGYEQYF,TRBV29-1,NA
CASRRADSYQETQYF,TRBV7-3,NA
CASSEMDWYQETQYF,TRBV25-1,NA
CSARPRLEVYEQYF,TRBV20-1,NA
CAWRIFDRSGYTF,TRBV30,NA
CATSSYDRAGANVLTF,TRBV15,TRBD1
CSVGTGGSEKLFF,TRBV20-1,TRBD1
CASSGLRSGQPQHF,TRBV2,NA
CASSLEASGRFTGELFF,TRBV7-2,TRBD2
CASSPLRGLMNTEAFF,TRBV27,NA
CASSRDRGNEQFF,TRBV7-9,TRBD1
CASSLAGGLWANEKLFF,TRBV5-1,NA
CASSPGTGKGPQHF,TRBV9,TRBD1
CASSLPGQGSSYNEQFF,TRBV7-9,TRBD1
CATSGSGFDRSYNSPLHF,TRBV15,NA
CASSRDRTYEQYF,TRBV5-6,NA
CASSSEYRTAHEQYF,TRBV6-5,NA
CASRNRTANEQFF,TRBV12-3/TRBV12-4,NA
CASSDSGHSPTLDIQYF,TRBV6-4,NA
CASSRTLHEQYF,TRBV11-3,NA
CASSSGTSGSRHEQYF,TRBV5-1,TRBD2
CASSFQLRTSPETQYF,TRBV12-3/TRBV12-4,TRBD2
CATGTSAYNEQFF,TRBV24-1,TRBD2